Reported below is one TCR beta chain. Antigen: not known. Germline lookup yields CDR1 WNHNN and CDR2 SYGVQD (reference sequence). CDR3 length: 12 amino acids. V shed 2 bases and J 15 bases; nucleotides not matched to a gene: 2. Here immunoSEQ multiplex PCR was the method, and the copy in TCRdb shows in-frame clones only, minus some. Found here are roughly 58,000 clones, approximately 80% of them singletons; the top ten hold 6.3%. The record originates from a study of OX40 agonist ivuxolimab in advanced cancers. Overall study results and limits: Determination of antigen specificity was not performed for the expanded peripheral T cells.

This chain uses TRBV10-1 with TRBJ2-1, with 12 bases fitting TRBD2. Sequences were derived from CD4+ or CD8+ T cells sorted from blood, sampled in a trial of the OX40 agonist ivuxolimab. This TCR came from an adult with an advanced solid tumor such as melanoma, head and neck, liver or kidney cancer. DNA of the CDR3: TGCGCCAGCAGTGAGGGACTAGCGGGACTGTTCTTC. This encodes CASSEGLAGLFF.